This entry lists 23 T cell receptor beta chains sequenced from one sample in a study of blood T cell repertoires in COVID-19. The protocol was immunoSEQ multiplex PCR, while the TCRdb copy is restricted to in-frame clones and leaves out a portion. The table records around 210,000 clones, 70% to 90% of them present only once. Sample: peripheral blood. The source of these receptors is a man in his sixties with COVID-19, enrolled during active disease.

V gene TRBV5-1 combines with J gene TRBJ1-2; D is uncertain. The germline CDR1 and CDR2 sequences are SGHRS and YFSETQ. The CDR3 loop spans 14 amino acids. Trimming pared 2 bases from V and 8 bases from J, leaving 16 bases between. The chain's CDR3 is CASSLDGRQAGYTF. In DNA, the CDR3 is TGCGCCAGCAGCTTAGACGGCAGGCAAGCCGGCTACACCTTC.

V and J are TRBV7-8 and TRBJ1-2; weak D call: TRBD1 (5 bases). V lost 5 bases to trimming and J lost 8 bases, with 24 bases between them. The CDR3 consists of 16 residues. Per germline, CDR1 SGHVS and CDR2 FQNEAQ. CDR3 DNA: TGTGCCAGCAGCAAAGAGAGATCTCGGGGGGTTAGGGGCTACACCTTC. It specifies CASSKERSRGVRGYTF.

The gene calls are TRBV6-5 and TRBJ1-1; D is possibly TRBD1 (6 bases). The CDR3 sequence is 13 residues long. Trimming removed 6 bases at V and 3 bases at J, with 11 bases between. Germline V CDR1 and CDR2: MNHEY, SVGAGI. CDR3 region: CASRREGDTEAFF. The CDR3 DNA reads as TGTGCCAGCAGGAGAGAGGGGGACACTGAAGCTTTCTTT.

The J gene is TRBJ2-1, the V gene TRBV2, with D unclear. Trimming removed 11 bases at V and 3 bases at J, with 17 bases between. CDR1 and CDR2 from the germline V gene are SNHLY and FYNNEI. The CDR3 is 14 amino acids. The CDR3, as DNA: TGTGCCGGTGCTCTAGTGAGTGTCTACAATGAGCAGTTCTTC. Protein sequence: CAGALVSVYNEQFF.

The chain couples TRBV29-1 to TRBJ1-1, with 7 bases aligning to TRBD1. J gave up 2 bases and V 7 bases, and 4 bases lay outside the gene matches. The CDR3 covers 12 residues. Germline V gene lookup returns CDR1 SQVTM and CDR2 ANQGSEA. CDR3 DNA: TGCAGCGCTTACAGGGGAAACACTGAAGCTTTCTTT. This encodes CSAYRGNTEAFF.

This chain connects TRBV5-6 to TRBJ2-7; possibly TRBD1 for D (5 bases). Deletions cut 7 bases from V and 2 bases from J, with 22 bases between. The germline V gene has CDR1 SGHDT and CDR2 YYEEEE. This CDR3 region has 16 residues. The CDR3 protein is CASSALRAQETYEQYF. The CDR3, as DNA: TGTGCCAGCTCCGCCCTCCGGGCACAGGAGACCTACGAGCAGTACTTC. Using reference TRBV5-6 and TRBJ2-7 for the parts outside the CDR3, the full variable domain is DAGVTQSPTHLIKTRGQQVTLRCSPKSGHDTVSWYQQALGQGPQFIFQYYEEEERQRGNFPDRFSGHQFPNYSSELNVNALLLGDSALYLCASSALRAQETYEQYFGPGTRLTVT.

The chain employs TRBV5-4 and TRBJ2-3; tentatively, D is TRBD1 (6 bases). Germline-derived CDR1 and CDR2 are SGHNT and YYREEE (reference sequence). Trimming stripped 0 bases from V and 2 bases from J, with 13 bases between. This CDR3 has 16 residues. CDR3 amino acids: CASSLVDSRATDTQYF. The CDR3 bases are TGTGCCAGCAGCTTGGTGGACAGCCGGGCCACAGATACGCAGTATTTT.

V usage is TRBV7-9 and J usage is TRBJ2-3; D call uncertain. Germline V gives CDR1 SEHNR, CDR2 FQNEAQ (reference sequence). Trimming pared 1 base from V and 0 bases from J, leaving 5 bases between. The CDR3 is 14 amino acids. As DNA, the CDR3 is TGTGCCAGCAGCTTAGTCGGTAGCACAGATACGCAGTATTTT. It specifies CASSLVGSTDTQYF.

The CDR3 is CASSHPLRGETQYF. The CDR3 DNA sequence: TGCGCCAGCAGTCATCCCCTGCGGGGAGAGACCCAGTACTTC. J is TRBJ2-5 and V is TRBV23-1; the D gene is possibly TRBD2 (6 bases). TRBV23-1 falls under the ORF class, with uncertain function. The V end was cut by 3 bases, the J end by 4 bases, with 12 bases between. CDR3 length: 14 amino acids.

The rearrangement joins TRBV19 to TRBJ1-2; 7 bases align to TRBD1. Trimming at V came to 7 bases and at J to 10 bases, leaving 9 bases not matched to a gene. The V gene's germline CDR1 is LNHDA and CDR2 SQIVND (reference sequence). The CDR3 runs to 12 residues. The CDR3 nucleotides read TGTGCCAGTAAAAATAGACAGGGTTTCTACACCTTC. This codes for CASKNRQGFYTF.

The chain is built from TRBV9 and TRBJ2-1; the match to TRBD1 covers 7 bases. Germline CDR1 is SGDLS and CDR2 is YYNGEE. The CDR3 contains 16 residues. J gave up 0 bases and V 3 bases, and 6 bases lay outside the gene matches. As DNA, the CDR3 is TGTGCCAGCAGCGCACAGGGGATGAGCTCCTACAATGAGCAGTTCTTC. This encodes CASSAQGMSSYNEQFF.

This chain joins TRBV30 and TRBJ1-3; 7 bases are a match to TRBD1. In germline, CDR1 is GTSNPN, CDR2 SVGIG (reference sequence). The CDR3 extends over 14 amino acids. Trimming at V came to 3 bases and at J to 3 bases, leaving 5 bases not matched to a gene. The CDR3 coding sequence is TGTGCCTGGAGGCCAACAGGGGTTGGAAACACCATATATTTT. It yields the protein CAWRPTGVGNTIYF.

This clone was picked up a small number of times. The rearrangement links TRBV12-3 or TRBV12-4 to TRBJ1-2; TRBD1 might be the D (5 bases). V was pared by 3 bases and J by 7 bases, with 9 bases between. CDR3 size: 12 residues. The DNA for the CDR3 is TGTGCCAGCAGTTTCGGAGGGGTTGGCTACACCTTC. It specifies CASSFGGVGYTF.

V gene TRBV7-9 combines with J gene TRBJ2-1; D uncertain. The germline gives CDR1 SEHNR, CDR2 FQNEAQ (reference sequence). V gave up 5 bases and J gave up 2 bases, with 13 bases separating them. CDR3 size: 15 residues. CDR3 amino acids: CASSPWRPTYNEQFF. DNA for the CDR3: TGTGCCAGCAGCCCTTGGAGACCTACCTACAATGAGCAGTTCTTC.

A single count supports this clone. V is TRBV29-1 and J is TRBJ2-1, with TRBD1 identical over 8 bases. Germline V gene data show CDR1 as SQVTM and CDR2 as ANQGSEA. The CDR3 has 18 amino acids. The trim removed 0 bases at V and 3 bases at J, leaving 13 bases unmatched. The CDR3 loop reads CSVEEVVRQGYGYNEQFF. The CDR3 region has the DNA TGCAGCGTTGAAGAGGTGGTGCGACAGGGGTATGGCTACAATGAGCAGTTCTTC.

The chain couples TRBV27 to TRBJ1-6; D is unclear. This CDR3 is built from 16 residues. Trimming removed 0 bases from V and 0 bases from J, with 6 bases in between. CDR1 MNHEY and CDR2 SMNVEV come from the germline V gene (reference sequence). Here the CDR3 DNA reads TGTGCCAGCAGTTTATCCAGAGGCTCCTATAATTCACCCCTCCACTTT. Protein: CASSLSRGSYNSPLHF.

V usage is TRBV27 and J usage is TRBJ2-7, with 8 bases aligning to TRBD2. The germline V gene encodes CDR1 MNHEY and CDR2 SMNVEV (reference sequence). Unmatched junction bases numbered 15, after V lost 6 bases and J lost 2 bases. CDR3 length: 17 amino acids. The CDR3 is CASRRGAGGGETYEQYF. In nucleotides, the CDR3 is TGTGCCAGCAGGCGAGGGGCGGGGGGCGGCGAGACCTACGAGCAGTACTTC.

CDR3 nucleotide sequence: TGTGCCAGCAGCTTCCGAGGGAGGGCCCTCGGGGGTCAGCCCCAGCATTTT. It translates to CASSFRGRALGGQPQHF. The chain employs TRBV9 and TRBJ1-5; tentative D call: TRBD1 (5 bases). CDR3 size: 17 residues. CDR1 and CDR2 (germline): SGDLS, YYNGEE. V lost 4 bases and J 6 bases, leaving 23 bases between the germline ends.

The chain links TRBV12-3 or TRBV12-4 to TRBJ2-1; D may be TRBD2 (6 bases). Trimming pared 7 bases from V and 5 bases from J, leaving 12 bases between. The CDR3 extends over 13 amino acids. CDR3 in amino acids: CASNGGANNEQFF. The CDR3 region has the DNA TGTGCCAGCAATGGCGGGGCCAACAATGAGCAGTTCTTC.

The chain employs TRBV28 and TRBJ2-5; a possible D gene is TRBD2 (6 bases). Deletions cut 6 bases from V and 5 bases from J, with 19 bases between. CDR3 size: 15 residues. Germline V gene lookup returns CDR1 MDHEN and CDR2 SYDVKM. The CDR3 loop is CASSSPGEGLETQYF. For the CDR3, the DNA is TGTGCCAGCAGCTCCCCGGGAGAGGGTCTGGAGACCCAGTACTTC.

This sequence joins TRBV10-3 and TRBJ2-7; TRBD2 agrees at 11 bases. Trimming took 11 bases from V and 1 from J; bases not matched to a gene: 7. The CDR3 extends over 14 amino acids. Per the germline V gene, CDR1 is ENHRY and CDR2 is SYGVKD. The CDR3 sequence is CAAGGTSGSYEQYF. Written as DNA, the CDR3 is TGTGCCGCAGGTGGGACTAGCGGATCCTACGAGCAGTACTTC.

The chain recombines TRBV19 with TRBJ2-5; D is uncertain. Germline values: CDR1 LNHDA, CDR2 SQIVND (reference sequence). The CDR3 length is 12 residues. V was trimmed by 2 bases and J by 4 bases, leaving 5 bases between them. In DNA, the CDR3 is TGTGCCAGTAGTATATTCGGAGAGACCCAGTACTTC. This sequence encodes CASSIFGETQYF.

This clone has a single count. The CDR3 DNA sequence: TGTGCCAGCACACAGACCGGGACTTGGGCGGCCCATGAGCAGTTCTTC. Amino acids: CASTQTGTWAAHEQFF. The chain joins TRBV27 to TRBJ2-1, with D possibly TRBD2 on 6 matching bases. Germline V CDR1 and CDR2: MNHEY, SMNVEV (reference sequence). Trimming took 7 bases from V and 8 from J, leaving 24 bases between them. This CDR3 is 16 amino acids long.